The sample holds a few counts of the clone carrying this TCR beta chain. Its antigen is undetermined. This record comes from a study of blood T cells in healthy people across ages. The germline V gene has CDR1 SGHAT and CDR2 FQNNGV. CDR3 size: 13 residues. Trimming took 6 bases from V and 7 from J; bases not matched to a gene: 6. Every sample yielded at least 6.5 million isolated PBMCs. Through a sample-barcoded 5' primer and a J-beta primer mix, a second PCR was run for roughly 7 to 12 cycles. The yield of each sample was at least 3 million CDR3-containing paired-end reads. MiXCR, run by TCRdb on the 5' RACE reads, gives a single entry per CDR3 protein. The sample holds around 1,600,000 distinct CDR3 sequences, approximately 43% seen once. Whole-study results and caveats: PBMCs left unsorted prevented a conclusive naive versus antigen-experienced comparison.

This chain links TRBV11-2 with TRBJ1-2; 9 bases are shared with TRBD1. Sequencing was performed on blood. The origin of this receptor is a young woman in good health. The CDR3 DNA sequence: TGTGCCAGCAGATCTAAGACAGGGGGTGGCTACACCTTC. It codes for CASRSKTGGGYTF.